The 32 T cell receptor beta chains presented below share a single source sample, sequenced in a study of cytomegalovirus exposure and HLA in healthy donors. With 60 Vbeta and 13 Jbeta primers, the PCR was carried out. The data were produced by immunoSEQ multiplex PCR, yet TCRdb's version contains in-frame clones alone and is incomplete. The table includes about 190,000 clones, about three quarters detected once. Sequenced material: PBMCs. The source is a woman between 40 and 55 years old in good health and CMV-seronegative.

J is TRBJ1-1 and V is TRBV28, with a tentative D call TRBD1 (6 bases). Germline V gives CDR1 MDHEN, CDR2 SYDVKM. The V gene lost 5 bases and the J gene lost 3 bases, with 22 bases spanning the gap. The CDR3 runs to 17 residues. CDR3 protein: CASSPQRPGHLDTEAFF. CDR3 DNA: TGTGCCAGCAGTCCCCAACGGCCGGGACATCTAGACACTGAAGCTTTCTTT.

Note on this clone: At one end the junction does not follow the germline gene, possibly because of a read error. V is TRBV7-9 and J is TRBJ2-1; D possibly corresponds to TRBD2 (5 bases). The CDR3 length is 13 residues. Germline V gene data show CDR1 as SEHNR and CDR2 as FQNEAQ (reference sequence). The CDR3 nucleotides are TGTTCCAGCAGCTTAGACGGGGTGAATGAGCAGTTCTTC. Translating it yields CSSSLDGVNEQFF.

In its sample, this clone was seen once. The chain joins TRBV10-3 to TRBJ1-5; 7 positions agree with TRBD1. Germline lookup yields CDR1 ENHRY and CDR2 SYGVKD. Trimming at V came to 6 bases and at J to 3 bases, leaving 8 bases not matched to a gene. The CDR3 extends over 15 amino acids. The CDR3 DNA sequence: TGTGCCATCAGCCCCACCGGGACAGACAATCAGCCCCAGCATTTT. This translates into CAISPTGTDNQPQHF.

The chain has TRBV11-3 and TRBJ2-7; perhaps TRBD1 as D (6 bases). The V end was cut by 2 bases, the J end by 3 bases, with 11 bases between. The CDR3 has 14 amino acids. Germline V lookup: CDR1 SGHNT, CDR2 YENEEA. The CDR3 is CASSLLTGIYEQYF. CDR3 in DNA: TGTGCCAGCAGCTTATTAACAGGGATCTACGAGCAGTACTTC.

V usage is TRBV19 and J usage is TRBJ2-3, with 14 bases fitting TRBD2. The CDR3 length is 17 residues. Germline trimming cut 4 bases from V and 3 bases from J; bases unmatched to any gene: 6. Germline CDR1 LNHDA, CDR2 SQIVND (reference sequence). CDR3 sequence reads: CASSTGLAGGRTDTQYF. The CDR3 DNA reads as TGTGCCAGTAGTACCGGACTAGCGGGAGGTCGGACAGATACGCAGTATTTT.

The V call is TRBV11-3, the J call TRBJ1-1, with D tentatively TRBD1 (6 bases). Looked up from germline, CDR1 is SGHNT and CDR2 is YENEEA. This CDR3 is 16 amino acids long. The V end lost 2 bases, the J end lost 7 bases, and 20 bases lay between the germline ends. The CDR3 loop is CASSLFGGASVSEAFF. The CDR3, as DNA: TGTGCCAGCAGCTTATTTGGGGGCGCCAGTGTAAGTGAAGCTTTCTTT.

This sequence joins TRBV7-9 and TRBJ2-1; D perhaps matches TRBD2 (6 bases). The CDR3 has 16 residues. V lost 1 base and J 7 bases, leaving 17 bases between the germline ends. Germline V gene data show CDR1 as SEHNR and CDR2 as FQNEAQ (reference sequence). The CDR3 region is CASSLDPGREKNEQFF. Here the CDR3 DNA reads TGTGCCAGCAGCTTAGATCCCGGGAGAGAGAAGAATGAGCAGTTCTTC.

The V and J genes are TRBV7-3 and TRBJ2-7; 8 nucleotides match TRBD2. V shed 1 base, J shed 0 bases, and the junction held 17 bases outside the gene matches. The CDR3 has 20 residues. CDR1 is SGHTA and CDR2 is FQGTGA in the germline V gene. The CDR3 reads CASSLIVGLVRIGSSYEQYF. The CDR3 bases are TGTGCCAGCAGCTTAATTGTGGGACTAGTAAGGATTGGGAGCTCCTACGAGCAGTACTTC.

This rearrangement joins TRBV27 to TRBJ2-7, with TRBD1 matching over 8 bases. V lost 8 bases and J lost 7; bases outside the gene matches: 16. This CDR3 spans 15 amino acids. CDR1 MNHEY and CDR2 SMNVEV come from the germline V gene (reference sequence). CDR3 bases: TGTGCCAGCCGACCGACCGGGACAGGCGTAGGTGAGCAGTACGTC. Translated: CASRPTGTGVGEQYV.

This rearrangement joins TRBV4-3 to TRBJ2-6; tentatively, D is TRBD2 (5 bases). The CDR3 covers 15 residues. The ends were cut back, 6 bases at V and 2 bases at J, with 11 bases in the middle. Germline V gives CDR1 LGHNA, CDR2 YSLEER. The CDR3 nucleotides are TGCGCCAGCAGAGATCAGAGGGCTGGGGCCAACGTCCTGACTTTC. Protein sequence: CASRDQRAGANVLTF.

The chain is built from TRBV23-1 and TRBJ1-5; a possible D gene is TRBD1 (6 bases). TRBV23-1 is filed as an ORF, its function uncertain. The CDR3 spans 16 residues. Trimming cost V 3 bases and J 4 bases, with 16 bases left between them. CDR3 residues: CASSHYPGHGNQPQHF. In nucleotides, the CDR3 is TGCGCCAGCAGTCATTACCCGGGACACGGGAATCAGCCCCAGCATTTT.

The rearrangement joins TRBV7-2 to TRBJ1-5; the match to TRBD1 covers 7 bases. CDR1 SGHTA and CDR2 FQGNSA come from the germline V gene. V lost 2 bases to trimming and J lost 7 bases; unmatched junction nucleotides: 8. The CDR3 has 15 residues. CDR3 loop: CASSLTGERAQPQHF. DNA for the CDR3: TGTGCCAGCAGCTTAACAGGGGAAAGGGCGCAGCCCCAGCATTTT.

CDR3 bases: TGTGCCAGCAGCTCAAGGACAGGACCCTATGGCTACACCTTC. Translating it yields CASSSRTGPYGYTF. V and J are TRBV7-2 and TRBJ1-2; 7 nucleotides align to TRBD1. This CDR3 region has 14 residues. The germline CDR1 and CDR2 sequences are SGHTA and FQGNSA. Trimming removed 4 bases from V and 4 bases from J; junction bases left unmatched: 6. The full variable domain, completed using reference TRBV7-2 and TRBJ1-2, is GAGVSQSPSNKVTEKGKDVELRCDPISGHTALYWYRQSLGQGLEFLIYFQGNSAPDKSGLPSDRFSAERTGGSVSTLTIQRTQQEDSAVYLCASSSRTGPYGYTFGSGTRLTVV.

The chain carries TRBV19 and TRBJ2-2; TRBD2 agrees at 10 bases. This CDR3 comprises 15 residues. The V gene's germline CDR1 is LNHDA and CDR2 SQIVND (reference sequence). V dropped 5 bases and J dropped 7; count of bases not matched to a gene: 7. The CDR3 nucleotides are TGTGCCAGTAGTGAGGGACTAGCGAGTCACGGGGAGCTGTTTTTT. It encodes CASSEGLASHGELFF.

The chain couples TRBV9 to TRBJ2-7; a weak D match, TRBD2 (6 bases). Germline CDR1 reads SGDLS; CDR2 reads YYNGEE. The germline V and J ends were trimmed by 0 bases and 1 base, with 8 bases remaining between them. The CDR3 length is 14 residues. CDR3: CASSVGGESYEQYF. Written as DNA, the CDR3 is TGTGCCAGCAGCGTAGGGGGGGAATCCTACGAGCAGTACTTC.

The chain has TRBV7-3 and TRBJ2-1, with a weak D call TRBD2 (6 bases). Per germline, CDR1 SGHTA and CDR2 FQGTGA. Trimming left V 0 bases short and J 6 bases short, with 12 bases between. CDR3 length: 15 residues. Here the CDR3 reads CASSLTAGYVNEQFF. Written as DNA, the CDR3 is TGTGCCAGCAGCTTAACTGCGGGATATGTCAATGAGCAGTTCTTC.

This chain links TRBV2 with TRBJ2-1, with 8 bases matching TRBD2. Germline CDR1 reads SNHLY; CDR2 reads FYNNEI. CDR3 length: 18 residues. The junction had 16 bases not matched to a gene; V was cut back by 7 bases and J by 2 bases. CDR3: CASTPRRASGRTYNEQFF. The DNA of the CDR3 is TGTGCCAGCACTCCCCGCCGGGCTAGCGGGCGTACCTACAATGAGCAGTTCTTC. The complete variable domain, with remaining parts taken from reference TRBV2 and TRBJ2-1, reads EPEVTQTPSHQVTQMGQEVILRCVPISNHLYFYWYRQILGQKVEFLVSFYNNEISEKSEIFDDQFSVERPDGSNFTLKIRSTKLEDSAMYFCASTPRRASGRTYNEQFFGPGTRLTVL.

The CDR3 DNA reads as TGCAGCGTTGTAGCGGGAGGGCGCAATGAGCAGTTCTTC. Its protein product is CSVVAGGRNEQFF. The genes are TRBV29-1 and TRBJ2-1; 11 positions match TRBD2. Trimming removed 4 bases from V and 6 bases from J; junction bases left unmatched: 2. CDR1 SQVTM and CDR2 ANQGSEA come from the germline V gene. The CDR3 has 13 amino acids.

The rearrangement links TRBV29-1 to TRBJ2-5; D possibly corresponds to TRBD1 (6 bases). The CDR3 is made up of 14 amino acids. V was trimmed by 8 bases and J by 3 bases, leaving 19 bases between them. CDR1 and CDR2 from the germline V gene are SQVTM and ANQGSEA. CDR3 bases: TGCAGCATGGGGTTCGGGGACAAGGAAGAGACCCAGTACTTC. Its protein product is CSMGFGDKEETQYF. Complete variable domain (other parts from reference TRBV29-1 and TRBJ2-5): SAVISQKPSRDICQRGTSLTIQCQVDSQVTMMFWYRQQPGQSLTLIATANQGSEATYESGFVIDKFPISRPNLTFSTLTVSNMSPEDSSIYLCSMGFGDKEETQYFGPGTRLLVL.

This chain uses TRBV5-6 with TRBJ2-1; tentative D call: TRBD1 (5 bases). Trimming pared 2 bases from V and 5 bases from J, leaving 14 bases between. Germline CDR1 is SGHDT and CDR2 is YYEEEE. This CDR3 comprises 15 residues. The CDR3 bases are TGTGCCAGCAGCTTCCGGACATGGGGTAACAATGAGCAGTTCTTC. Translating it yields CASSFRTWGNNEQFF.

The rearrangement links TRBV11-2 to TRBJ2-7; maybe TRBD2 (5 bases). The CDR3 extends over 18 amino acids. Looked up from germline, CDR1 is SGHAT and CDR2 is FQNNGV. V lost 2 bases and J lost 2, with 22 bases in between. The CDR3 DNA follows: TGTGCCAGCAGCTTACGACCACCGAGAGGGCTTGGTGCCTACGAGCAGTACTTC. This gives the protein CASSLRPPRGLGAYEQYF.

The rearrangement joins TRBV11-1 to TRBJ2-1, with 9 bases aligning to TRBD1. V lost 7 bases and J lost 8; bases outside the gene matches: 9. The germline V gene has CDR1 SGHAT and CDR2 FQDESV (reference sequence). This CDR3 has 14 amino acids. The CDR3 loop reads CASTTGQGIDEQFF. The CDR3 coding sequence is TGTGCCAGCACTACGGGACAGGGTATCGATGAGCAGTTCTTC.

The chain recombines TRBV7-8 with TRBJ2-5; D is perhaps TRBD2 (5 bases). Germline CDR1 SGHVS, CDR2 FQNEAQ. The CDR3 runs 11 residues. Trimming cost V 7 bases and J 3 bases, with 6 bases left between them. The CDR3 nucleotides are TGTGCCAGCAAGGAGGAAGAGACCCAGTACTTC. Its translation: CASKEEETQYF.

On this clone itself: A read error may account for a junction end that differs from germline. This chain links TRBV11-2 with TRBJ1-2; TRBD1 matches 8 bases. The CDR3 has 13 residues. The germline gives CDR1 SGHAT, CDR2 FQNNGV. The CDR3 spells CASSLDRGRGYTF. The CDR3 bases are TGTGCCAGCAGCCTAGACAGGGGTAGGGGCTACACCTTC.

V usage is TRBV7-3 and J usage is TRBJ2-1; TRBD2 aligns across 10 bases. Germline V CDR1 and CDR2: SGHTA, FQGTGA. The CDR3 runs 15 residues. J gave up 7 bases and V 4 bases, and 7 bases lay outside the gene matches. CDR3 region: CASSSAAGGHNEQFF. As DNA, the CDR3 is TGTGCCAGCAGCTCGGCAGCGGGAGGGCATAATGAGCAGTTCTTC.

This chain uses TRBV7-3 with TRBJ2-1; D might be TRBD2 (5 bases). V was clipped by 2 bases and J by 9 bases, with 5 bases between them. CDR1 and CDR2 from the germline V gene are SGHTA and FQGTGA. CDR3 length: 11 amino acids. DNA for the CDR3: TGTGCCAGCAGCTTAGCGGGTGAGCAGTTCTTC. This gives the protein CASSLAGEQFF.

The chain is built from TRBV5-4 and TRBJ1-3, with D uncertain. Trimming took 5 bases from V and 1 from J, leaving 16 bases between them. Germline V lookup: CDR1 SGHNT, CDR2 YYREEE (reference sequence). The CDR3 runs to 16 residues. CDR3: CASSAGQSPSGNTIYF. CDR3 DNA: TGTGCCAGCAGTGCGGGTCAATCCCCTTCTGGAAACACCATATATTTT.

This chain uses TRBV2 with TRBJ2-7, with D perhaps matching TRBD1 (5 bases). This CDR3 region has 12 residues. Looked up from germline, CDR1 is SNHLY and CDR2 is FYNNEI. Trimming removed 4 bases from V and 4 bases from J, with 8 bases in between. The CDR3 loop is CASSGQSYEQYF. The DNA of the CDR3 is TGTGCCAGCAGTGGACAGTCATACGAGCAGTACTTC.

J is TRBJ2-7 and V is TRBV30; possibly TRBD1 for D (5 bases). V was cut by 1 base and J by 6 bases, with 7 bases left in between. In germline, CDR1 is GTSNPN, CDR2 SVGIG (reference sequence). The CDR3 extends over 11 amino acids. The chain's CDR3 is CAWSAGIEQYF. The CDR3 coding sequence is TGTGCCTGGAGTGCAGGGATCGAGCAGTACTTC.

The V and J genes are TRBV11-3 and TRBJ2-5, with 7 bases fitting TRBD1. CDR1 and CDR2 (germline): SGHNT, YENEEA. The V and J ends lost 4 bases and 3 bases, in that order; junction bases with no gene match: 11. The CDR3 has 16 amino acids. CDR3 DNA: TGTGCCAGCAGCTACAGAAAAGGGACAGCGGAAGAGACCCAGTACTTC. Its translation: CASSYRKGTAEETQYF.

The chain employs TRBV9 and TRBJ2-5; possible D gene TRBD2, 5 bases. V was pared by 0 bases and J by 5 bases, with 11 bases between. The CDR3 length is 14 residues. Germline lookup yields CDR1 SGDLS and CDR2 YYNGEE. CDR3 loop: CASSVDPSGETQYF. The CDR3, as DNA: TGTGCCAGCAGCGTAGACCCCTCGGGGGAGACCCAGTACTTC.

In this sample, this clone turned up a few times. The V call is TRBV18, the J call TRBJ2-1; D possibly corresponds to TRBD1 (6 bases). V was pared by 2 bases and J by 8 bases, with 10 bases between. The CDR3 is made up of 13 amino acids. The V gene's germline CDR1 is KGHSH and CDR2 LQKENI. CDR3 amino acids: CASSPISGDEQFF. CDR3 in DNA: TGTGCCAGCTCACCAATCTCAGGGGATGAGCAGTTCTTC.